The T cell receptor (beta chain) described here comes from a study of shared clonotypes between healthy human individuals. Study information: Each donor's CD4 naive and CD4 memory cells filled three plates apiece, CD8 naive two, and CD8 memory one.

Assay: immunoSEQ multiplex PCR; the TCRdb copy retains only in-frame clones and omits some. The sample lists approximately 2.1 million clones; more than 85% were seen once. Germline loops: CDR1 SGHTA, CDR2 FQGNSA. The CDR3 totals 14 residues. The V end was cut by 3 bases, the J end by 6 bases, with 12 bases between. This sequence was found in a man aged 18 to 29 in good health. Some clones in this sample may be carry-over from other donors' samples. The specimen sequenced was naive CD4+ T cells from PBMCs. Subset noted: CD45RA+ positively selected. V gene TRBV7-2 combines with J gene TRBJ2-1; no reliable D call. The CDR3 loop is CASSLRALANEQFF. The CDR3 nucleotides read TGTGCCAGCAGCTTGCGCGCGCTCGCCAATGAGCAGTTCTTC.